The clone carrying this T cell receptor beta chain was detected only a few times. Other DNA sequences from this sample encode an identical CDR3 as well. With 0 bases clipped from V and 2 bases from J, the junction kept 3 bases outside the gene matches. This CDR3 has 15 amino acids. The germline V gene encodes CDR1 SGDLS and CDR2 YYNGEE. Data came from immunoSEQ multiplex PCR; TCRdb stores just in-frame clones and leaves some out. The sample records around 2,000,000 clones, just under 95% being singletons. Naive CD8 cells lacked CD45RO, underwent positive selection for CCR7 and left out terminally differentiated effector memory CD45RA+ cells. This entry is derived from a study of shared clonotypes between healthy human individuals.

This TCR was recovered from a man aged 18 to 30 in good health. Sequenced material: naive CD8+ T cells sorted from blood. The chain joins TRBV9 to TRBJ2-7, with 9 bases lining up with TRBD2. CDR3 amino acids: CASSVGLAGTYEQYF. CDR3 nucleotide sequence: TGTGCCAGCAGCGTAGGTCTAGCGGGAACCTACGAGCAGTACTTC.